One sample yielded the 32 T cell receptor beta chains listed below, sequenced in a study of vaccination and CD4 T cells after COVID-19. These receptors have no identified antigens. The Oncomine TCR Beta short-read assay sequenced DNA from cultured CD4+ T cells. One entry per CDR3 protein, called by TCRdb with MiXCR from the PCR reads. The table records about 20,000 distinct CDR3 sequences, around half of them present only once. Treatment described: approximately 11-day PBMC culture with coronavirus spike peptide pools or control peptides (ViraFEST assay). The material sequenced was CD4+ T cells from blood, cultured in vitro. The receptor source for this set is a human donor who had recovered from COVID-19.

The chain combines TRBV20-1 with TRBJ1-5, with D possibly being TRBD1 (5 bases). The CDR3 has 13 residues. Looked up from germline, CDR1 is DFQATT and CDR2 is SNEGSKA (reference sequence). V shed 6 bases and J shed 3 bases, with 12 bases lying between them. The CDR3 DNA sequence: TGCAGTGCCGCAGACAGAGACAATCAGCCCCAGCATTTT. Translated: CSAADRDNQPQHF.

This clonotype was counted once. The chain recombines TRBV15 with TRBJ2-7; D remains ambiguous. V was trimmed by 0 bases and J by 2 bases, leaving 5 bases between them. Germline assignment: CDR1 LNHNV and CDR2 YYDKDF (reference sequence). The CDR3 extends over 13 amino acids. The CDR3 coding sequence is TGTGCCACCAGCAGAGAAACAGCCTACGAGCAGTACTTC. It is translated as CATSRETAYEQYF.

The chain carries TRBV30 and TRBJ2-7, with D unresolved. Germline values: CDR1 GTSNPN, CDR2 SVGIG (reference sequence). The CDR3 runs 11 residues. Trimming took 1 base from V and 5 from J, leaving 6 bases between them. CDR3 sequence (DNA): TGTGCCTGGAGTGGCCATCACGAGCAGTACTTC. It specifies CAWSGHHEQYF.

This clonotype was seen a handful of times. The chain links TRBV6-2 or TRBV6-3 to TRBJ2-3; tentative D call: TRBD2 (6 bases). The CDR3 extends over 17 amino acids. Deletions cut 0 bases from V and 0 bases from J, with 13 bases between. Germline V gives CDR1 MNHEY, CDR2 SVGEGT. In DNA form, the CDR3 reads TGTGCCAGCAGTTACTCGAGAGGCGGGGTTAGCACAGATACGCAGTATTTT. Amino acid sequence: CASSYSRGGVSTDTQYF.

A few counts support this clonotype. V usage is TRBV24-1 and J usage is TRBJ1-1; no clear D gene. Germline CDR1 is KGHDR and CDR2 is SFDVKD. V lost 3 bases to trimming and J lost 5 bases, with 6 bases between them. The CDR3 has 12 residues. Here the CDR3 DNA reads TGTGCCACCAGTGATCCCAATACTGAAGCTTTCTTT. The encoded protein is CATSDPNTEAFF.

The DNA of the CDR3 is TGTGCCAGTAGTCTTCGACCGCAGGGTACTGAAGCTTTCTTT. This sequence encodes CASSLRPQGTEAFF. The chain uses TRBV19 and TRBJ1-1; weak D call: TRBD1 (5 bases). This CDR3 has 14 residues. CDR1 and CDR2 from the germline V gene are LNHDA and SQIVND (reference sequence). The ends were cut back, 5 bases at V and 5 bases at J, with 15 bases in the middle.

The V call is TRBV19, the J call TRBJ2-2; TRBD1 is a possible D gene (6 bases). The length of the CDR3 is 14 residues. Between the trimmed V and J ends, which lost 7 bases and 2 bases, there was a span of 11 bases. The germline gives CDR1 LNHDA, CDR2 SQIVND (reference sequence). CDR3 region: CASTRQANTGELFF. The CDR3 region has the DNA TGTGCCAGTACTCGACAGGCAAACACCGGGGAGCTGTTTTTT.

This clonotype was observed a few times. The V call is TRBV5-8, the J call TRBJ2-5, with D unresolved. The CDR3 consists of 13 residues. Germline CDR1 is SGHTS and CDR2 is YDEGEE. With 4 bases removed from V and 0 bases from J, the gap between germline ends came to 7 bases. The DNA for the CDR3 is TGTGCCAGCAGCCCCCGGGACCAAGAGACCCAGTACTTC. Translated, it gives CASSPRDQETQYF. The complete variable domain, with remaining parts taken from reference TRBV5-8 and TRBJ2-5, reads EAGVTQSPTHLIKTRGQQATLRCSPISGHTSVYWYQQALGLGLQFLLWYDEGEERNRGNFPPRFSGRQFPNYSSELNVNALELEDSALYLCASSPRDQETQYFGPGTRLLVL.

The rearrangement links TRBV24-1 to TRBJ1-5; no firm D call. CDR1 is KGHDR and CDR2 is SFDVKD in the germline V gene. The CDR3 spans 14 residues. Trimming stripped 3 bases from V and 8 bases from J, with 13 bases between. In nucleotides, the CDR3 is TGTGCCACCAGTGATCGGGCAGAGCTCGAGCCCCAGCATTTT. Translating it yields CATSDRAELEPQHF.

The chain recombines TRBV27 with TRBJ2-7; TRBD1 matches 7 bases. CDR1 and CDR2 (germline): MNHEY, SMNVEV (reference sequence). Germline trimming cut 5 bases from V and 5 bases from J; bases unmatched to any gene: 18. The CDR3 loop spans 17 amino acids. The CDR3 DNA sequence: TGTGCCAGCAGTCCCGACCTCACAGGGGTCGATATCCACGAGCAGTACTTC. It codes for CASSPDLTGVDIHEQYF.

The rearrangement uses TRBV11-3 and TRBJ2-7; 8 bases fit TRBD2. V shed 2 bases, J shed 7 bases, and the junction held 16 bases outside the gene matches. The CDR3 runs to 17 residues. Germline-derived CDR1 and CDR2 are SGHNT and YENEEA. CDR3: CASSLSGGSGGPAEQYF. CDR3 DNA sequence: TGTGCCAGCAGCTTAAGTGGAGGGAGCGGGGGTCCCGCAGAGCAGTACTTC.

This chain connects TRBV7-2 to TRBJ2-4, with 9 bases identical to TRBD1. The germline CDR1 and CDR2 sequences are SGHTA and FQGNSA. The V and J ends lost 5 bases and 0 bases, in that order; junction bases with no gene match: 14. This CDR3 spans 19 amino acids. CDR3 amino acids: CASSPNRGRLHLAKNIQYF. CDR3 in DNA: TGTGCCAGCAGCCCCAACAGGGGGCGTTTACACCTAGCCAAAAACATTCAGTACTTC.

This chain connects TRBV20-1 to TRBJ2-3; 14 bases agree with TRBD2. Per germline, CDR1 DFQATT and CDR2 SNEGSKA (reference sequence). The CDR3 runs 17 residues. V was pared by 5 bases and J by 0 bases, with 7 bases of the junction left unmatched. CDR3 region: CSASGTSGGRSTDTQYF. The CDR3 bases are TGCAGTGCTTCCGGGACTAGCGGGGGTAGAAGCACAGATACGCAGTATTTT.

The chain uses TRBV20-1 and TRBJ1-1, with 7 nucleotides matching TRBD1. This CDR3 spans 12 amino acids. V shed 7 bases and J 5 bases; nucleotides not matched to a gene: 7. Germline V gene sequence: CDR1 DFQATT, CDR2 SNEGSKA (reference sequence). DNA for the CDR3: TGCAGTGTCCTAGACAGGGTAACTGAAGCTTTCTTT. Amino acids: CSVLDRVTEAFF.

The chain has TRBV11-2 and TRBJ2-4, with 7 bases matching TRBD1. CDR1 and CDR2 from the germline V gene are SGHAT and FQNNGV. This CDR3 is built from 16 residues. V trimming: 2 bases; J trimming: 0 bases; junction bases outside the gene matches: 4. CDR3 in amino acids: CASSLPRTGAKNIQYF. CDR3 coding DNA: TGTGCCAGCAGCTTACCCAGGACAGGAGCCAAAAACATTCAGTACTTC.

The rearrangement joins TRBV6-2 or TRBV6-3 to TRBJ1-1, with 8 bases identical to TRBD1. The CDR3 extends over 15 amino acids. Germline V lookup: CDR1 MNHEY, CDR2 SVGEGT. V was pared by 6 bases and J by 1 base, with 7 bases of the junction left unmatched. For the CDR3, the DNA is TGTGCCAGCAGGCCGACAGGGGAGGCGAACACTGAAGCTTTCTTT. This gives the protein CASRPTGEANTEAFF.

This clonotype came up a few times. For the CDR3, the DNA is TGTGCCAGCAGCCCGACAGGGGGCAACTACTATGGCTACACCTTC. Residues: CASSPTGGNYYGYTF. The chain combines TRBV6-1 with TRBJ1-2, with 10 bases that match TRBD1. There are 15 residues in the CDR3. The V gene's germline CDR1 is MNHNS and CDR2 SASEGT. J lost 3 bases, V lost 6 bases, and 7 bases had no gene match.

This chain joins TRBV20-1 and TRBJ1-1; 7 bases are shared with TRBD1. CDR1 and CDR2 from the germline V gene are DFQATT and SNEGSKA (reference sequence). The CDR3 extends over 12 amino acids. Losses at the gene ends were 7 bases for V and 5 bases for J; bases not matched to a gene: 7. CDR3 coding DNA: TGCAGTGTGCGACAGGGAAGGACTGAAGCTTTCTTT. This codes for CSVRQGRTEAFF.

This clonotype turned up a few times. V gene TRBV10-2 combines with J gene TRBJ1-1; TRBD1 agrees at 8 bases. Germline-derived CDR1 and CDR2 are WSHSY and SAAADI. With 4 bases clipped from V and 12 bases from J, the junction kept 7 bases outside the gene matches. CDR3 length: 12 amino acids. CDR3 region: CASSGGGTGTFF. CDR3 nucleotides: TGCGCCAGCAGTGGAGGAGGGACAGGTACTTTCTTT.

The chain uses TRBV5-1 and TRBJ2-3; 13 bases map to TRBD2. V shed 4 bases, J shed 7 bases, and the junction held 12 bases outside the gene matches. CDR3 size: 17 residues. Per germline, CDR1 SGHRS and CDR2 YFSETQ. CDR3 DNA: TGCGCCAGCAGCCGGCGACTAGCGGGAGGCCTGGGAAATACGCAGTATTTT. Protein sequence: CASSRRLAGGLGNTQYF. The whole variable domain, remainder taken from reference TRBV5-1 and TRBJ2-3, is KAGVTQTPRYLIKTRGQQVTLSCSPISGHRSVSWYQQTPGQGLQFLFEYFSETQRNKGNFPGRFSGRQFSNSRSEMNVSTLELGDSALYLCASSRRLAGGLGNTQYFGPGTRLTVL.

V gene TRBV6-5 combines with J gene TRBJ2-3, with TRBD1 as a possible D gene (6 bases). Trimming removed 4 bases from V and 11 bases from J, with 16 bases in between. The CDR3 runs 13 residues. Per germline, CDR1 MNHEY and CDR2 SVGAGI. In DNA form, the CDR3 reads TGTGCCAGCAGTTCCCTGGGGGCCCCGCGGCAGTATTTT. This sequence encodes CASSSLGAPRQYF.

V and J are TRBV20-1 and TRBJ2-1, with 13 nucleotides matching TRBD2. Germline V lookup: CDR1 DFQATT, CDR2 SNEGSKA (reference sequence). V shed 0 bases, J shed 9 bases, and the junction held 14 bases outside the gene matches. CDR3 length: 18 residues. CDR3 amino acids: CSARERTSGGPKGGEQFF. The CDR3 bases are TGCAGTGCTAGAGAGCGGACTAGCGGGGGCCCTAAGGGGGGTGAGCAGTTCTTC.

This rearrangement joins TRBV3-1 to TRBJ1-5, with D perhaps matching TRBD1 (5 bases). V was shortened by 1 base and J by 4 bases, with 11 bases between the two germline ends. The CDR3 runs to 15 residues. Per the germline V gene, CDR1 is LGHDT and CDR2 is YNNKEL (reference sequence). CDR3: CASSQGQGGNQPQHF. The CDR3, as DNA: TGTGCCAGCAGCCAAGGTCAGGGAGGGAATCAGCCCCAGCATTTT.

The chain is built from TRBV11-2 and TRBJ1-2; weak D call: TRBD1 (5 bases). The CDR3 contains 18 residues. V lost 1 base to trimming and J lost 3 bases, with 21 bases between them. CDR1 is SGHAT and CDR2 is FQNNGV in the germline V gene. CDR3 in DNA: TGTGCCAGCAGCTTAGGGGGGAGGGGCAGGGTGTCAGACTATGGCTACACCTTC. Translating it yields CASSLGGRGRVSDYGYTF.

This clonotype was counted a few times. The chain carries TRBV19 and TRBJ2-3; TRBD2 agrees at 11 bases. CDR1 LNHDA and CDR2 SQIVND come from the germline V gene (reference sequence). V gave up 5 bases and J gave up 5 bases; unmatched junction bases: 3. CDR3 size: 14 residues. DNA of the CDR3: TGTGCCAGTAGTGGGCTAGCGGGGGGAGATACGCAGTATTTT. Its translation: CASSGLAGGDTQYF.

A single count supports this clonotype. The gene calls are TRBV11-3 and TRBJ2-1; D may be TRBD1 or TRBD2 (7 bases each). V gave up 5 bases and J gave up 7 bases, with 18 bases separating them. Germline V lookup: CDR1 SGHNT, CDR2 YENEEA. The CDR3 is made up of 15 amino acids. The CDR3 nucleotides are TGTGCCAGCAGCGGGGAGGGGGCTCGGTCGAATGAGCAGTTCTTC. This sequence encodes CASSGEGARSNEQFF. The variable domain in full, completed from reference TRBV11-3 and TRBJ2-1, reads EAGVVQSPRYKIIEKKQPVAFWCNPISGHNTLYWYLQNLGQGPELLIRYENEEAVDDSQLPKDRFSAERLKGVDSTLKIQPAELGDSAVYLCASSGEGARSNEQFFGPGTRLTVL.

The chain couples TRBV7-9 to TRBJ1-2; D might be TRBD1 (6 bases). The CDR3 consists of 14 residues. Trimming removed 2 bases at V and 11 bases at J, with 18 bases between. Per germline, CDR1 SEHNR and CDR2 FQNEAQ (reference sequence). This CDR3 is CASSLPPLDRMYTF. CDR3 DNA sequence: TGTGCCAGCAGCTTACCCCCCTTGGACAGAATGTACACCTTC.

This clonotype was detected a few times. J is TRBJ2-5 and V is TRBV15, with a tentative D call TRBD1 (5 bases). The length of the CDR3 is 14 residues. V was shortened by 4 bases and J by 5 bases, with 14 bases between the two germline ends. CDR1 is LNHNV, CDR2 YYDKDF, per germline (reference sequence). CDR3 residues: CATSTPGIRETQYF. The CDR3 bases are TGTGCCACCAGCACCCCAGGGATCCGGGAGACCCAGTACTTC.

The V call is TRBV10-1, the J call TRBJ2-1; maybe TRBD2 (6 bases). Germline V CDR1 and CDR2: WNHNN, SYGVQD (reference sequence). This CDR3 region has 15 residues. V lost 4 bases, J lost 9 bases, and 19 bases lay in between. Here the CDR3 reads CASSGTNGPFGEQFF. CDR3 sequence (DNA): TGCGCCAGCAGTGGGACTAACGGACCGTTCGGTGAGCAGTTCTTC.

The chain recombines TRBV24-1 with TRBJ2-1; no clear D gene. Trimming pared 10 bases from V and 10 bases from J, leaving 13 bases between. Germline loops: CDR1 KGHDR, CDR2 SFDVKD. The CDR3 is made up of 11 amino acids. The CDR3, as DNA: TGTGCCACGGCTCAGGTGGACGAGCAGTTCTTC. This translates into CATAQVDEQFF.

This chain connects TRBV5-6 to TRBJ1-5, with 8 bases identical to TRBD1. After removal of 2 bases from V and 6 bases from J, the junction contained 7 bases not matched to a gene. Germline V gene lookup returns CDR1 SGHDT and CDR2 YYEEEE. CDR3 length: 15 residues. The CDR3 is CASSFGQGATQPQHF. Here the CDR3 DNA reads TGTGCCAGCAGCTTTGGCCAGGGGGCGACTCAGCCCCAGCATTTT.

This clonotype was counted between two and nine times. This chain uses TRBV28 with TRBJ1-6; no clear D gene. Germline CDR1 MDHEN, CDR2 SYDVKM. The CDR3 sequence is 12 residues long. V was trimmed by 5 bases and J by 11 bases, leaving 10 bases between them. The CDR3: CASSPNRTPLHF. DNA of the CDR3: TGTGCCAGCAGTCCCAATCGTACACCCCTCCACTTT.